This TCR beta chain was captured in a study of PD-1 blockade in classical Hodgkin lymphoma. Study-level findings and limits: By C4D1, CD4+ diversity increased significantly, especially in complete responders. Those starting nivolumab under 1 year post-ASCT were excluded.

Details on this clone: The antigen remains unidentified.

Autologous stem cell transplantation was followed by relapse in every patient, and brentuximab vedotin exposure varied. The protocol was immunoSEQ multiplex PCR, while the TCRdb copy is restricted to in-frame clones and leaves out a portion. The sample shows about 100,000 clones, roughly 91% of them seen only once. CDR3 size: 14 residues. CDR1 SGHNT and CDR2 YENEEA come from the germline V gene. Trimming took 5 bases from V and 3 from J; bases not matched to a gene: 7. This clonotype was obtained from a human donor with classical Hodgkin lymphoma. Sequencing was performed on peripheral blood mononuclear cells (PBMCs), taken before the second cycle of nivolumab. V gene TRBV11-3 combines with J gene TRBJ2-7; 7 bases agree with TRBD2. CDR3 residues: CASSVTSAGYEQYF. Here the CDR3 DNA reads TGTGCCAGCAGCGTAACTAGCGCGGGCTACGAGCAGTACTTC.